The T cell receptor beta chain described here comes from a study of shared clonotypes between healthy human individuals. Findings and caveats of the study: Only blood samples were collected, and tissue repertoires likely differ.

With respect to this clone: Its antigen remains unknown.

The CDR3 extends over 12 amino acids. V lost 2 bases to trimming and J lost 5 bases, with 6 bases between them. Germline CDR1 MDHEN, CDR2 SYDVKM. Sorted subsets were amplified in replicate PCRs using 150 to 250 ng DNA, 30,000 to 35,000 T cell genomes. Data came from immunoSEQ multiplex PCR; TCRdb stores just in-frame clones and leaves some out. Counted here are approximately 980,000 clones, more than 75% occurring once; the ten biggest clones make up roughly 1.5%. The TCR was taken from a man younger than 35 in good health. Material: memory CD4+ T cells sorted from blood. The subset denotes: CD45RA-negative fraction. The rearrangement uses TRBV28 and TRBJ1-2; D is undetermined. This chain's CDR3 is CASSLSQYGYTF. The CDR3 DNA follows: TGTGCCAGCAGTTTAAGTCAGTATGGCTACACCTTC.